This T cell receptor (beta chain) was profiled in a study of vaccination effects on CD4 cells after COVID-19 (dated 2022 in TCRdb). With regard to the full study: Each participant received two doses of an mRNA SARS-CoV-2 vaccine, either BNT162b2 or mRNA-1273. The study compared SARS-CoV-2 spike-specific CD4+ TCR repertoires before and after mRNA vaccination in COVID-19 convalescent patients and infection-naive vaccine recipients. A total of roughly 9 COVID-19 convalescent patients and a few SARS-CoV-2-naive healthy vaccine recipients were included in the full study. The Oncomine TCR Beta short-read assay on an Illumina iSeq 100 was used to sequence cultures from other donors in the study. Study-wide findings and limitations: Among healthy vaccine recipients, nearly all vaccine-induced clones were SARS-CoV-2 mono-reactive, and just 1 of 255 was cross-reactive with common cold coronaviruses. Clones induced by infection and clones induced by vaccination both contracted markedly at late timepoints after vaccination, which fits with T cell responses waning over time. The study was limited by a small number of convalescent patients, and early post-infection timepoints were lacking.

In the ViraFEST assay, PBMC were stimulated with viral peptide pools, and antigen-specific CD4+ T cell clonotypes were then identified by expansion using TCR sequencing. After less than 13 days of culture, CD4+ T cells were isolated with the EasySep CD4+ T cell isolation kit. Negative nucleocapsid antibody results before and after vaccination confirmed that the healthy vaccine recipients had no prior SARS-CoV-2 infection. Fewer than 2.5 million PBMC per well were cultured in IMDM with 5% human AB serum, 8.5 to 10 IU/ml IL-2 and gentamicin, plus 10 ug/ml peptides. On days 3 and 7, half of the culture medium was replaced with fresh IL-2-containing medium. Each peptide stimulation condition was cultured in triplicate wells unless otherwise noted. Using Ficoll-Paque Plus gradient centrifugation, PBMC were separated from whole blood and then either used fresh or cryopreserved at -140C. The overlapping peptide pools covered the spike proteins of SARS-CoV-2 as well as those of the common cold coronaviruses HCoV-NL63, HCoV-OC43 and HCoV-229E. The QIAamp micro DNA kit was used to extract genomic DNA from the cultured CD4+ T cells.

With regard to this clone: Its antigen specificity is not known. No base qualities exist here, and no much larger clone lies one base off it.

The library was generated by the immunoSEQ multiplex PCR assay. DNA from the CD4+ T cells that had been cultured and isolated underwent TCR beta CDR3 sequencing. Under the source paper's analysis protocol: Non-productive TCR sequences were discarded, and reads were trimmed to the CDR3 region, with only CDR3s of 7 or more amino acids retained. Antigen-specific clonotypes were identified with the MANAFEST web app by comparing expansion in peptide wells against reference cultures. For clones to be considered positive, expansion at FDR<0.05 versus reference and all other wells, an odds ratio above 5, and a frequency above 0.1% in two replicate wells were required. Cross-reactive clonotypes were defined as significantly expanded in SARS-CoV-2 spike wells and in at least one common cold coronavirus spike condition. Levenshtein distance calculated with the stringdist R package was used to assess CDR3 similarity, and unrooted trees were constructed with ape in R 3.6.1. What TCRdb holds here is the immuneACCESS table cut down to in-frame rearrangements. Part of the clones is not present; checked against another copy, under half of the missing clones reflect an unresolved V gene, and the others are unexplained. V and J calls and clone size are as listed in that table; D and trimming were resolved from the DNA. Recorded for this sample are 20,000 to 25,000 clones; around 73% of them occurred a single time. Roughly 4.6% of the sample is held by the ten biggest clonotypes.

CDR3 length: 17 amino acids, cysteine to phenylalanine. CDR3 DNA is the only sequence kept; it has 51 bases, read in frame from the first base. V trim: 7 bases; J trim: 5 bases; unmatched bases: 18. From a lookup of the germline V gene, CDR1 and CDR2 are SNHLY and FYNNEI. In this chain, TRBV2 is recombined with TRBJ2-7; 9 nucleotides in the junction match TRBD2. The sequence was collected from a human donor who received a COVID-19 vaccine. The specimen comprised CD4+ T cells from PBMCs cultured with SARS-CoV-2 spike peptides, sampled before COVID-19 vaccination. Taken with the paper, the label for cell subset or site translates to: SARS-CoV-2 spike overlapping peptide pool stimulation. This receptor has the CDR3 CASNRLAPGLAQDEQYF. The DNA sequence is as follows: TGTGCCAGCAATCGGCTGGCCCCGGGACTAGCTCAGGACGAGCAGTACTTC.